This T cell receptor (beta chain) was sequenced in a study of PD-1 blockade in mismatch repair-deficient tumors. General study points: Rapid post-treatment expansion, then contraction, generally preceding radiologic response, marked tumor-resident clones.

Some clones are missing from TCRdb's copy, which holds only in-frame ones; the method was immunoSEQ multiplex PCR. The sample lists some 100,000 clones, 82% occurring once. V shed 1 base and J shed 6 bases, with 6 bases lying between them. Germline V CDR1 and CDR2: SGHTA, FQGNSA. CDR3 length: 13 residues. As concerns this clone: The antigen remains unidentified.

Every patient had mismatch repair deficiency by PCR or immunohistochemistry. The V and J genes are TRBV7-2 and TRBJ2-2, with D uncertain. The clonotype originates from an adult with mismatch repair-deficient cancer. The sequenced sample was peripheral blood, obtained 36 weeks after starting pembrolizumab. The CDR3 DNA sequence: TGTGCCAGCAGCTTAGAAGTTCCCGGGGAGCTGTTTTTT. Protein sequence: CASSLEVPGELFF.